This paragraph reports one TCR beta chain. Its target is unknown. All the people who gave samples were healthy bone marrow donors. CDR1 SEHNR and CDR2 FQNEAQ come from the germline V gene (reference sequence). CDR3 length equals 17 residues. V lost 5 bases and J lost 3; bases outside the gene matches: 11. These data belong to a study of cytomegalovirus exposure and HLA in healthy donors. Study-level points and caveats: Later analysis associated a missense DCLRE1C variant with TCR beta V- and J-gene trimming. Per published accounts, TCR beta sequences correctly predicted the HLA-A and HLA-B alleles of most subjects. Links to common viral pathogens appeared, in a later analysis, for several of the most significant clusters.

With 60 Vbeta and 13 Jbeta primers, the PCR was carried out. Here immunoSEQ multiplex PCR was the method, and the copy in TCRdb shows in-frame clones only, minus some. The sample holds under 150,000 clones, around three quarters seen once. V gene TRBV7-9 combines with J gene TRBJ1-3, with 9 bases lining up with TRBD1. This sequence originates from a man younger than 40 in good health and CMV-seropositive. The specimen was PBMCs. CDR3 region: CASSPGRDRVDGNTIYF. The CDR3, as DNA: TGTGCCAGCAGCCCCGGTCGGGACAGGGTAGATGGAAACACCATATATTTT.